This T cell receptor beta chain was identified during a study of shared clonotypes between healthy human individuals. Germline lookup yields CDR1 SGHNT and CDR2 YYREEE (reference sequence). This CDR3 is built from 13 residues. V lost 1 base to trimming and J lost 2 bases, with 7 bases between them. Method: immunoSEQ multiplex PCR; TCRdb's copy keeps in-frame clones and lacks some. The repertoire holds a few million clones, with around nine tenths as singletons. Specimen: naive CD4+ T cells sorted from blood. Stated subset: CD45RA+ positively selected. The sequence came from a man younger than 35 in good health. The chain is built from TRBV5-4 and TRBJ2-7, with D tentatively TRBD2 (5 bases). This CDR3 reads CASSLSGAYEQYF. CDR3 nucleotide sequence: TGTGCCAGCAGCTTGAGCGGAGCCTACGAGCAGTACTTC.